Sequencing of this T cell receptor beta chain was carried out in a study of T cells in Graves' hyperthyroidism and ophthalmopathy. In regard to this clonotype: A clone one base away is much larger, so this may be a read error.

Amplified TCR beta CDR3 regions came from RNA transcripts. In the first-round RT-PCR of the TCR CDR3, the HTBI primer set was used. MiXCR, applied by TCRdb to the multiplex PCR reads, yields one record per CDR3 protein. This sample has hundreds of thousands of distinct CDR3 sequences; around 46% occur once, and the top ten carry roughly 8.2%. Clinical symptoms, serum thyroxine, TRAb, thyroid ultrasound and orbital computed tomography established diagnosis. The sequenced material came from peripheral blood or thyroid tissue (not recorded which). This receptor was obtained from a woman aged 18-29 years with Graves' hyperthyroidism.

CDR3 DNA sequence: TGTGCCATCAGGACACTAGCGGGAGTCCAAGAGACCCAGTACTTC. Its translation is CAIRTLAGVQETQYF. V and J are TRBV10-3 and TRBJ2-5, with TRBD2 identical over 11 bases. The ends lost 6 bases at V and 1 base at J; junction bases unmatched: 4. The length of the CDR3 is 15 residues. Germline CDR1 is ENHRY and CDR2 is SYGVKD.